These T cell receptor beta chains were read from a single sample in a study of OX40 agonist ivuxolimab in advanced cancers. The data were produced by immunoSEQ multiplex PCR, yet TCRdb's version contains in-frame clones alone and is incomplete. This table has 60,000 to 95,000 clones, over 85% appearing once. The sequencing used CD4+ or CD8+ T cells sorted from blood, collected in a trial of the OX40 agonist ivuxolimab. The receptors originated from an adult with an advanced solid tumor such as melanoma, head and neck, liver or kidney cancer. Both conserved end residues are part of each CDR3. The D gene is left open where the match is weak. Only part of the rows carry a size: once, few, many, or a class if the clone is expanded.

D: TRBD1
V: TRBV27
J: TRBJ2-7
size: NA
DNA: TGTGCCAGCAGGGGGACAGGGTCCGAGCAGTACTTC
CDR3: CASRGTGSEQYF

D: NA
V: TRBV15
J: TRBJ2-2
size: NA
DNA: TGTGCCACCAGCACCCTCGGGACAATCACCGGGGAGCTGTTTTTT
CDR3: CATSTLGTITGELFF

D: NA
V: TRBV13
J: TRBJ2-6
size: NA
DNA: TGTGCCAGCAGCTTACAAGGGACTGGGGCCAACGTCCTGACTTTC
CDR3: CASSLQGTGANVLTF

D: TRBD2
V: TRBV5-1
J: TRBJ2-2
size: NA
DNA: TGCGCCAGCAGCTTGGCCCCAGCGGGGGGTCTTAAGGACACCGGGGAGCTGTTTTTT
CDR3: CASSLAPAGGLKDTGELFF

D: NA
V: TRBV28
J: TRBJ1-6
size: NA
DNA: TGTGCCAGCAGGACGTATCCTAGCTCCTATAATTCACCCCTCCACTTT
CDR3: CASRTYPSSYNSPLHF

D: TRBD1
V: TRBV18
J: TRBJ1-5
size: NA
DNA: TGTGCCAGCTCGTCCCAGGGGGGCAATCAGCCCCAGCATTTT
CDR3: CASSSQGGNQPQHF

D: TRBD1
V: TRBV27
J: TRBJ2-7
size: NA
DNA: TGTGCCAGTCGGACAGGGACCTACGAGCAGTACTTC
CDR3: CASRTGTYEQYF

D: TRBD1
V: TRBV28
J: TRBJ1-4
size: NA
DNA: TGTGCCAGCAGCAAGAACAGGGGGCAGGTTAATGAAAAACTGTTTTTT
CDR3: CASSKNRGQVNEKLFF

D: TRBD2
V: TRBV4-3
J: TRBJ2-1
size: NA
DNA: TGCGCCAGCAGCCAGAGGACTAGCGGGAGGGCGGATGAGCAGTTCTTC
CDR3: CASSQRTSGRADEQFF

D: TRBD2
V: TRBV27
J: TRBJ2-1
size: NA
DNA: TGTGCCAGCAGTTTAGGCGGGAGGTTAGACAATGAGCAGTTCTTC
CDR3: CASSLGGRLDNEQFF

D: NA
V: TRBV15
J: TRBJ1-3
size: NA
DNA: TGTGCCACCAGCAGAGATTGGGGGGCGATGGCTGTATCTGGAAACACCATATATTTT
CDR3: CATSRDWGAMAVSGNTIYF

D: NA
V: TRBV6-5
J: TRBJ1-4
size: NA
DNA: TGTGCCAGCAGTTCCAATTCTATGGGGGGTAATGAAAAACTGTTTTTT
CDR3: CASSSNSMGGNEKLFF

D: NA
V: TRBV6-6
J: TRBJ1-5
size: NA
DNA: TGTGCCAGCAGCCGACAGGAGCACAATCAGCCCCAGCATTTT
CDR3: CASSRQEHNQPQHF

D: NA
V: TRBV10-3
J: TRBJ1-2
size: few
DNA: TGTGCCATCAGTGAGGCCGAAAACTATGGCTACACCTTC
CDR3: CAISEAENYGYTF

D: NA
V: TRBV19
J: TRBJ2-7
size: NA
DNA: TGTGCCAGCCTGGCGACTCCAGGCTCCTACGAGCAGTACTTC
CDR3: CASLATPGSYEQYF

D: NA
V: TRBV2
J: TRBJ2-7
size: NA
DNA: TGTGCCAGCGCCAGGGGATACGAGCAGTACTTC
CDR3: CASARGYEQYF

D: TRBD1
V: TRBV28
J: TRBJ1-4
size: NA
DNA: TGTGCCAGCAGTATTCCCGGGACAGCTAATGAAAAACTGTTTTTT
CDR3: CASSIPGTANEKLFF

D: TRBD2
V: TRBV6-5
J: TRBJ2-1
size: NA
DNA: TGTGCCAGCAGGTCGACTAGCTCCCTAGAGTTCTTC
CDR3: CASRSTSSLEFF

D: NA
V: TRBV30
J: TRBJ1-6
size: NA
DNA: TGTGCCCTAACGGGACATAGAAATTCACCCCTCCACTTT
CDR3: CALTGHRNSPLHF

D: NA
V: TRBV6-6
J: TRBJ1-5
size: NA
DNA: TGTGCCAGCAGCAACGGGGGTCGAGGCAATCAGCCCCAGCATTTT
CDR3: CASSNGGRGNQPQHF

D: TRBD2
V: TRBV2
J: TRBJ2-5
size: NA
DNA: TGTGCCAGCAGTTACATACTAGCGCCTGAGACCCAGTACTTC
CDR3: CASSYILAPETQYF

D: NA
V: TRBV7-2
J: TRBJ2-5
size: NA
DNA: TGTGCCAGCAGCTTAGGCGGTTATCAAGAGACCCAGTACTTC
CDR3: CASSLGGYQETQYF

D: TRBD1
V: TRBV15
J: TRBJ1-1
size: NA
DNA: TGTGCCACCAGCAGGAGTGGGACAGGGATTGAAGCTTTCTTT
CDR3: CATSRSGTGIEAFF

D: NA
V: TRBV5-1
J: TRBJ1-1
size: NA
DNA: TGCGCCAGCAGCACCGGCGAGGGGAACACTGAAGCTTTCTTT
CDR3: CASSTGEGNTEAFF

D: TRBD2
V: TRBV6-1
J: TRBJ2-5
size: NA
DNA: TGTGCCAGCAGCCTACTAGCGGGAGGGCAAGAGACCCAGTACTTC
CDR3: CASSLLAGGQETQYF

D: NA
V: TRBV5-4
J: TRBJ2-5
size: NA
DNA: TGTGCCAGCAGCTTTCGGGACACGAGAGAGACCCAGTACTTC
CDR3: CASSFRDTRETQYF

D: TRBD1
V: TRBV29-1
J: TRBJ2-1
size: NA
DNA: TGCAGCGCTCGACAGGGGACTAATGAGCAGTTCTTC
CDR3: CSARQGTNEQFF

D: TRBD1
V: TRBV7-7
J: TRBJ1-3
size: NA
DNA: TGTGCCAGCAGCCCCGACAGGGGGATAGGGACTGGAAACACCATATATTTT
CDR3: CASSPDRGIGTGNTIYF

D: TRBD2
V: TRBV7-2
J: TRBJ2-1
size: NA
DNA: TGTGCCAGCACCCCCTCCCCTGGGACTAGCGGGACGAATGAGCAGTTCTTC
CDR3: CASTPSPGTSGTNEQFF

D: NA
V: TRBV9
J: TRBJ1-2
size: NA
DNA: TGTGCCAGCAGCGTTGAGGGTTTCTATGGCTACACCTTC
CDR3: CASSVEGFYGYTF

D: NA
V: TRBV6-5
J: TRBJ2-5
size: NA
DNA: TGTGCCAGCAGCATAGCCCAGGGGACCCAGTACTTC
CDR3: CASSIAQGTQYF

D: TRBD1
V: TRBV11-3
J: TRBJ2-1
size: NA
DNA: TGTGCCAGCAGCAGGGACAGGGATGAGCAGTTCTTC
CDR3: CASSRDRDEQFF

D: TRBD2
V: TRBV7-8
J: TRBJ2-5
size: NA
DNA: TGTGCCAGCAGCTTTACTAGCGGGGGGCAGTATGAGACCCAGTACTTC
CDR3: CASSFTSGGQYETQYF

D: TRBD2
V: TRBV18
J: TRBJ2-5
size: NA
DNA: TGTGCCAGCTCACGTGATGCACCGGGACTACCACAAGAGACCCAGTACTTC
CDR3: CASSRDAPGLPQETQYF

D: NA
V: TRBV9
J: TRBJ1-3
size: NA
DNA: TGTGCCAGCAGCCCCGGGCTGGGAAACACCATATATTTT
CDR3: CASSPGLGNTIYF

D: TRBD2
V: TRBV9
J: TRBJ2-3
size: NA
DNA: TGTGCCAGCAGCGTAGGAGGCGGGAGGGGAACAGATACGCAGTATTTT
CDR3: CASSVGGGRGTDTQYF

D: NA
V: TRBV7-2
J: TRBJ2-5
size: NA
DNA: TGTGCCAGCAGTTCTGGACACGCCAGGTTGGAGACCCAGTACTTC
CDR3: CASSSGHARLETQYF

D: TRBD1
V: TRBV25-1
J: TRBJ2-3
size: NA
DNA: TGTGCCAGCAGTGTACATCCCGGGACAGGGGTTACAGATACGCAGTATTTT
CDR3: CASSVHPGTGVTDTQYF

D: TRBD1
V: TRBV5-4
J: TRBJ1-6
size: NA
DNA: TGTGCCAGCAGCTTAAACCAGGGGGCTCAATCACCCCTCCACTTT
CDR3: CASSLNQGAQSPLHF

D: NA
V: TRBV18
J: TRBJ1-4
size: NA
DNA: TGTGCCAGCTCACCAGGGTTGGTTGGATCAAATAATGAAAAACTGTTTTTT
CDR3: CASSPGLVGSNNEKLFF